The rows below give T cell receptor beta chains drawn from one sample of a study of response to subunit inactivated influenza vaccine. TCRdb fed the RT-PCR reads into MiXCR, producing one record per CDR3 protein. This sample has more than 450,000 distinct CDR3 sequences, with around 8% found just once. The sample was PBMCs from blood, taken around 25 months after vaccination. These TCRs come from a man between 50 and 69 years old who received an inactivated influenza vaccine. Both conserved end residues are part of each CDR3. The order of the fields is V gene, J gene, CDR3 length, D gene, clone size, CDR3 protein, CDR3 DNA. D genes are given only for firm matches. Clone size, where shown, is once, few, many, or a class for clones that have expanded.

TRBV7-3	TRBJ2-1	14	TRBD1	few	CASSRTGGLNEQFF	TGTGCCAGCAGCCGGACAGGGGGTCTCAATGAGCAGTTCTTC
TRBV6-1	TRBJ2-2	16	NA	NA	CASSRAKTANTGELFF	TGTGCCAGCAGCCGAGCTAAGACAGCGAACACCGGGGAGCTGTTTTTT
TRBV10-3	TRBJ2-7	14	NA	NA	CAISDVVERDEQYF	TGTGCCATCAGTGATGTCGTTGAGAGGGACGAGCAGTACTTC
TRBV10-2	TRBJ2-1	12	TRBD1	NA	CASRRTGTEQFF	TGCGCCAGCAGACGGACAGGCACTGAGCAGTTCTTC
TRBV25-1	TRBJ2-7	14	TRBD2	few	CASSQRENSYEQYF	TGTGCCAGCAGTCAGCGGGAGAACTCCTACGAGCAGTACTTC
TRBV4-2	TRBJ2-5	15	TRBD2	few	CASSPRTSGEETQYF	TGTGCCAGCAGCCCTCGGACTAGCGGAGAAGAGACCCAGTACTTC
TRBV25-1	TRBJ2-3	17	NA	few	CASSVGLSVTSTDTQYF	TGTGCCAGCAGTGTGGGGTTATCGGTTACTAGCACAGATACGCAGTATTTT
TRBV7-3	TRBJ2-3	16	TRBD1	few	CASSGGTGSRADTQYF	TGTGCCAGCAGCGGAGGGACAGGGAGTAGAGCAGATACGCAGTATTTT
TRBV28	TRBJ2-5	14	TRBD1	NA	CASRGTGVQETQYF	TGTGCCAGCAGAGGGACAGGGGTCCAAGAGACCCAGTACTTC
TRBV5-6	TRBJ1-2	13	NA	many	CASSLGVGYGYTF	TGTGCCAGCAGCTTGGGAGTTGGCTATGGCTACACCTTC
TRBV10-3	TRBJ2-3	14	NA	NA	CAISDQAFTDTQYF	TGTGCCATCAGTGATCAGGCCTTCACAGATACGCAGTATTTT
TRBV29-1	TRBJ2-1	14	NA	NA	CSVVYGAIENEQFF	TGCAGCGTTGTCTACGGGGCTATCGAAAATGAGCAGTTCTTC
TRBV5-6	TRBJ2-7	16	NA	few	CASSLVRYDTSYEQYF	TGTGCCAGCAGCTTGGTAAGGTACGACACGTCCTACGAGCAGTACTTC
TRBV7-2	TRBJ2-7	13	NA	few	CASSLSGAHEQYF	TGTGCCAGCAGCTTATCAGGGGCCCACGAGCAGTACTTC
TRBV10-1	TRBJ2-5	14	TRBD1	few	CASSDRTGQETQYF	TGCGCCAGCAGTGACCGGACAGGACAAGAGACCCAGTACTTC
TRBV6-1	TRBJ1-6	15	TRBD1	many	CASSDRQGNNSPLHF	TGTGCCAGCAGTGACCGACAGGGGAATAATTCACCCCTCCACTTT
TRBV28	TRBJ2-7	14	NA	few	CASSSSRLTYEQYF	TGTGCCAGCAGTTCCAGCAGGCTAACCTACGAGCAGTACTTC
TRBV12-3/TRBV12-4	TRBJ1-1	13	NA	few	CASSLSTDTEAFF	TGTGCCAGCAGTTTATCAACAGACACTGAAGCTTTCTTT
TRBV28	TRBJ2-3	13	NA	many	CASSFPRGDTQYF	TGTGCCAGCAGCTTTCCCAGGGGAGATACGCAGTATTTT
TRBV2	TRBJ2-5	19	TRBD1	NA	CASSEGDRAWDPIQETQYF	TGTGCCAGCAGTGAAGGGGACAGGGCTTGGGACCCAATCCAAGAGACCCAGTACTTC
TRBV15	TRBJ2-7	18	TRBD1	NA	CATSRVGRGREVGFEQYF	TGTGCCACCAGCAGAGTAGGCAGGGGGCGCGAAGTAGGATTCGAGCAGTACTTC
TRBV19	TRBJ2-3	17	TRBD2	NA	CASSRTLAGGSTDTQYF	TGTGCCAGTAGTAGAACTCTAGCGGGAGGGAGCACAGATACGCAGTATTTT
TRBV9	TRBJ2-1	16	TRBD2	few	CASSPSGTFSYNEQFF	TGTGCCAGCAGCCCTAGCGGGACTTTCTCCTACAATGAGCAGTTCTTC
TRBV18	TRBJ1-5	13	NA	NA	CASSREWDQPQHF	TGTGCCAGCTCACGAGAGTGGGATCAGCCCCAGCATTTT
TRBV10-3	TRBJ2-2	13	NA	NA	CAISGMNTGELFF	TGTGCCATCAGTGGGATGAACACCGGGGAGCTGTTTTTT
TRBV6-5	TRBJ2-7	15	NA	few	CASSYNGGTGEEQYF	TGTGCCAGCAGTTACAATGGGGGGACGGGGGAAGAGCAGTACTTC
TRBV5-4	TRBJ1-4	15	TRBD1	NA	CASSTDRGNREKLFF	TGTGCCAGCAGCACCGACAGGGGGAATCGGGAAAAACTGTTTTTT
TRBV7-9	TRBJ2-7	13	NA	few	CASSPRLADEQYF	TGTGCCAGCAGCCCGCGTCTGGCGGACGAGCAGTACTTC
TRBV3-1	TRBJ2-1	11	NA	many	CASTNGDREFF	TGTGCCAGCACTAACGGGGACCGGGAGTTCTTC
TRBV2	TRBJ2-6	16	NA	NA	CASSVARISGANVLTF	TGTGCCAGCAGTGTGGCGCGCATCTCTGGGGCCAACGTCCTGACTTTC
TRBV24-1	TRBJ2-5	15	TRBD2	many	CATSSFAGGRETQYF	TGTGCCACCAGTAGTTTTGCGGGAGGGCGGGAGACCCAGTACTTC
TRBV2	TRBJ2-1	15	TRBD1	few	CASSGWDSSYNEQFF	TGTGCCAGCAGTGGTTGGGACAGCTCCTACAATGAGCAGTTCTTC
TRBV5-1	TRBJ2-3	19	TRBD2	NA	CASSLASSGRAPPTDTQYF	TGCGCCAGCAGCTTGGCCTCTAGCGGGAGGGCCCCCCCCACAGATACGCAGTATTTT
TRBV7-8	TRBJ2-3	13	NA	NA	CASSADGRDTQYF	TGTGCCAGCAGCGCCGACGGGAGAGATACGCAGTATTTT
TRBV19	TRBJ2-7	13	NA	many	CATPQTEPYEQYF	TGTGCCACCCCCCAGACAGAGCCGTACGAGCAGTACTTC
TRBV29-1	TRBJ2-2	13	NA	NA	CSVPNGYTGELFF	TGCAGCGTCCCCAACGGGTACACCGGGGAGCTGTTTTTT
TRBV2	TRBJ2-3	14	NA	NA	CASSVGGYTDTQYF	TGTGCCAGCAGTGTTGGGGGGTACACAGATACGCAGTATTTT
TRBV29-1	TRBJ1-1	13	NA	many	CSGSQTTNTEAFF	TGCAGCGGGTCACAGACCACGAACACTGAAGCTTTCTTT
TRBV4-2	TRBJ1-1	15	TRBD1	few	CASSQQQGAKYEAFF	TGTGCCAGCAGCCAACAACAGGGGGCGAAATATGAAGCTTTCTTT
TRBV4-2	TRBJ2-5	14	NA	few	CASSHGGSQETQYF	TGTGCCAGCAGCCACGGCGGTTCCCAAGAGACCCAGTACTTC
TRBV9	TRBJ1-3	12	NA	few	CASSVRVGTIHF	TGTGCCAGCAGCGTAAGGGTGGGCACAATCCATTTT
TRBV4-3	TRBJ1-3	15	NA	many	CASSQERAPGNTIYF	TGCGCCAGCAGCCAAGAACGGGCGCCCGGAAACACCATATATTTT
TRBV29-1	TRBJ2-7	13	NA	many	CSVEDRGSYEQYF	TGCAGCGTTGAAGATCGGGGATCCTACGAGCAGTACTTC
TRBV5-6	TRBJ2-5	14	NA	many	CASSSLGLEETQYF	TGTGCCAGCAGCTCTCTTGGTCTGGAAGAGACCCAGTACTTC
TRBV29-1	TRBJ2-5	13	TRBD1	many	CSVAAGGMETQYF	TGCAGCGTTGCTGCAGGGGGTATGGAGACCCAGTACTTC
TRBV20-1	TRBJ2-1	14	NA	few	CSASGGGRYNEQFF	TGCAGTGCTAGTGGCGGAGGTCGTTACAATGAGCAGTTCTTC
TRBV20-1	TRBJ2-3	15	TRBD2	few	CSVHDSGSMTDTQYF	TGCAGTGTTCACGATAGCGGGAGTATGACAGATACGCAGTATTTT
TRBV9	TRBJ1-5	14	TRBD1	many	CASSATGGDPPQHF	TGTGCCAGCAGCGCGACAGGGGGGGATCCGCCCCAGCATTTT
TRBV6-1	TRBJ2-2	15	TRBD1	NA	CASRHAQGATGELFF	TGTGCCAGCAGACACGCACAGGGGGCCACCGGGGAGCTGTTTTTT
TRBV28	TRBJ2-7	16	NA	many	CASSAPSAGSLYEQYF	TGTGCCAGCAGTGCCCCTAGCGCAGGGTCGCTTTACGAGCAGTACTTC
TRBV28	TRBJ2-7	16	NA	few	CASSLMWMAGTYEQYF	TGTGCCAGCAGTTTAATGTGGATGGCAGGGACCTACGAGCAGTACTTC
TRBV3-1	TRBJ2-1	18	TRBD2	NA	CASSQVRRTSGFGNEQFF	TGTGCCAGCAGCCAAGTCCGACGTACTAGCGGGTTTGGGAATGAGCAGTTCTTC